The 27 T cell receptor beta chains reported below all come from one sample, sequenced in a study of T cells in Graves' hyperthyroidism and ophthalmopathy. Amplification of TCR beta CDR3 regions was performed using RNA transcripts as template. An initial round of RT-PCR targeting the TCR CDR3 relied on the HTBI primer set. TCRdb analysed the multiplex PCR reads with MiXCR anew, one entry per CDR3 protein. The data show around 600,000 distinct CDR3 sequences, with 15% to 19% seen just once and under 8% held by the top ten. The specimen was blood. All receptors derive from a woman younger than 45 with Graves' hyperthyroidism.

In its sample, this clonotype was seen many times. The V gene is TRBV20-1, the J gene TRBJ2-1, with 12 bases matching TRBD2. The V segment lost 3 bases and the J segment 7 bases; nucleotides outside the gene matches: 10. This CDR3 has 16 residues. In germline, CDR1 is DFQATT, CDR2 SNEGSKA (reference sequence). The CDR3 is CSASGRTSGMGNEQFF. The CDR3 DNA reads TGCAGTGCTAGCGGAAGGACTAGCGGGATGGGTAATGAGCAGTTCTTC.

This clonotype was seen at least ten times. V is TRBV30 and J is TRBJ1-1, with D hard to call. Trimming removed 0 bases at V and 7 bases at J, with 6 bases between. The CDR3 loop spans 11 amino acids. Germline V lookup: CDR1 GTSNPN, CDR2 SVGIG (reference sequence). In DNA form, the CDR3 reads TGTGCCTGGAGTGTTTGGAGTGAAGCTTTCTTT. This translates into CAWSVWSEAFF.

The genes are TRBV20-1 and TRBJ2-7; no clear D. V was clipped by 3 bases and J by 2 bases, with 14 bases between them. CDR1 and CDR2 from the germline V gene are DFQATT and SNEGSKA (reference sequence). The CDR3 extends over 14 amino acids. The CDR3, as DNA: TGCAGTGCTAGCATGGAGACACCAGCCTACGAGCAGTACTTC. Amino acids: CSASMETPAYEQYF.

This clonotype was recorded a few times. The chain carries TRBV7-3 and TRBJ1-1; no definite D call. CDR3 size: 15 residues. CDR1 is SGHTA, CDR2 FQGTGA, per germline. V was clipped by 3 bases and J by 1 base, with 12 bases between them. CDR3 in DNA: TGTGCCAGCAGCTTGGGTCCCCTGGGGAACACTGAAGCTTTCTTT. This sequence encodes CASSLGPLGNTEAFF.

The table lists this clonotype with a few counts. The V call is TRBV13, the J call TRBJ2-7, with 9 bases lining up with TRBD1. Germline trimming cut 1 base from V and 3 bases from J; bases unmatched to any gene: 1. The CDR3 has 14 amino acids. Germline-derived CDR1 and CDR2 are PRHDT and FYEKMQ (reference sequence). The CDR3 DNA reads TGTGCCAGCAGCTTAGCGGACAGGGGCTACGAGCAGTACTTC. Its translation is CASSLADRGYEQYF.

The V call is TRBV2, the J call TRBJ2-6; 14 nucleotides match TRBD2. This CDR3 is 21 amino acids long. Germline loops: CDR1 SNHLY, CDR2 FYNNEI. With V trimmed by 2 bases and J by 3 bases, 12 bases remained unmatched. The CDR3 reads CASSESRTGGLAGGGANVLTF. Written as DNA, the CDR3 is TGTGCCAGCAGTGAAAGTCGGACAGGCGGACTAGCGGGAGGTGGGGCCAACGTCCTGACTTTC. Full variable domain (outside the CDR3, taken from reference TRBV2 and TRBJ2-6): EPEVTQTPSHQVTQMGQEVILRCVPISNHLYFYWYRQILGQKVEFLVSFYNNEISEKSEIFDDQFSVERPDGSNFTLKIRSTKLEDSAMYFCASSESRTGGLAGGGANVLTFGAGSRLTVL.

The CDR3: CASSQEDGSSYNEQFF. The CDR3 DNA follows: TGCGCCAGCAGCCAAGAGGACGGTAGCTCCTACAATGAGCAGTTCTTC. The rearrangement joins TRBV4-1 to TRBJ2-1; no firm D call. V shed 0 bases and J shed 0 bases, with 9 bases lying between them. Germline V CDR1 and CDR2: MGHRA, YSYEKL. The CDR3 sequence is 16 residues long.

The V call is TRBV20-1, the J call TRBJ2-3; 10 nucleotides agree with TRBD2. The germline V gene has CDR1 DFQATT and CDR2 SNEGSKA (reference sequence). This CDR3 has 19 amino acids. V lost 5 bases to trimming and J lost 0 bases; unmatched junction nucleotides: 17. The CDR3 nucleotides are TGCAGTGCTCTTTCTAGCGGGGGCTCTGCCCATACTAGCACAGATACGCAGTATTTT. Residues: CSALSSGGSAHTSTDTQYF.

This clonotype was seen a few times. This chain links TRBV19 with TRBJ2-1; 9 bases match TRBD1. CDR3 size: 15 residues. J gave up 9 bases and V 3 bases, and 9 bases lay outside the gene matches. The germline V gene encodes CDR1 LNHDA and CDR2 SQIVND (reference sequence). CDR3 coding DNA: TGTGCCAGTAGTATCGGGGGGACAGGGTGGAGTGAGCAGTTCTTC. It translates to CASSIGGTGWSEQFF.

This clonotype was seen more than once but under ten times. The chain recombines TRBV4-2 with TRBJ2-7, with TRBD1 matching over 7 bases. Germline-derived CDR1 and CDR2 are LGHNA and YNFKEQ. J lost 1 base, V lost 0 bases, and 6 bases had no gene match. The CDR3 extends over 16 amino acids. CDR3 sequence: CASSQDEGAGSYEQYF. The DNA of the CDR3 is TGTGCCAGCAGCCAAGATGAGGGGGCGGGTTCCTACGAGCAGTACTTC.

In its sample, this clonotype was seen many times. The chain couples TRBV27 to TRBJ2-1; 7 nucleotides match TRBD2. Germline V CDR1 and CDR2: MNHEY, SMNVEV (reference sequence). V shed 6 bases and J 0 bases; nucleotides not matched to a gene: 17. The CDR3 has 19 amino acids. The CDR3 protein is CASSSPGLAEPSSYNEQFF. Here the CDR3 DNA reads TGTGCCAGCAGCTCGCCCGGGCTAGCGGAGCCCTCCTCCTACAATGAGCAGTTCTTC.

This clonotype has ten or more counts. The rearrangement links TRBV2 to TRBJ2-7; 8 nucleotides agree with TRBD2. With V trimmed by 6 bases and J by 6 bases, 10 bases remained unmatched. This CDR3 contains 14 residues. The V gene's germline CDR1 is SNHLY and CDR2 FYNNEI. The CDR3: CASSEGTRKSEQYF. The CDR3 bases are TGTGCCAGCAGCGAGGGGACTAGGAAAAGCGAGCAGTACTTC.

This clonotype appeared a few times. The rearrangement joins TRBV6-2 or TRBV6-3 to TRBJ1-2, with D perhaps matching TRBD1 (6 bases). Germline lookup yields CDR1 MNHEY and CDR2 SVGEGT. The CDR3 runs to 13 residues. Trimming removed 6 bases from V and 6 bases from J, with 14 bases in between. CDR3 protein: CASRSQGQNGYTF. CDR3 nucleotides: TGTGCCAGCAGGTCACAGGGTCAGAATGGCTACACCTTC.

This clonotype was counted once. The conserved closing phenylalanine or tryptophan is absent in this CDR3, likely reflecting a read error. The limits of the CDR3 on the DNA are not certain, so only TCRdb's listed CDR3 is given. The V and J genes are TRBV12-3 or TRBV12-4 and TRBJ1-2. Inclusive of both ends, the CDR3 amounts to 8 amino acids. The CDR3 protein is CASSSQSG.

Many counts were recorded for this clonotype. CDR3 nucleotide sequence: TGTGCCATCACTAAAGACAAGGGGGGAACTGAGCAGTACTTC. Amino acids: CAITKDKGGTEQYF. The rearrangement uses TRBV10-3 and TRBJ2-7, with D perhaps TRBD1 or TRBD2 (6 bases each). Per the germline V gene, CDR1 is ENHRY and CDR2 is SYGVKD. The V gene lost 7 bases and the J gene lost 7 bases, with 20 bases spanning the gap. The CDR3 has 14 amino acids.

V and J are TRBV10-3 and TRBJ1-6; 8 bases are a match to TRBD1. Trimming took 0 bases from V and 5 from J; bases not matched to a gene: 0. CDR3 length: 15 amino acids. The germline gives CDR1 ENHRY, CDR2 SYGVKD. The CDR3 protein is CAISESTGDNSPLHF. The CDR3 DNA follows: TGTGCCATCAGTGAGTCGACAGGGGATAATTCACCCCTCCACTTT.

This clonotype was picked up many times. The rearrangement links TRBV5-1 to TRBJ2-7; 7 nucleotides agree with TRBD2. Looked up from germline, CDR1 is SGHRS and CDR2 is YFSETQ. V shed 7 bases and J 4 bases; nucleotides not matched to a gene: 11. This CDR3 is 14 amino acids long. CDR3: CASGASGDLYEQYF. Written as DNA, the CDR3 is TGCGCCAGCGGGGCTAGCGGAGACCTATACGAGCAGTACTTC.

This clonotype was seen only a few times. The chain has TRBV5-8 and TRBJ2-2; 7 bases fit TRBD2. The germline V gene has CDR1 SGHTS and CDR2 YDEGEE. Trimming cost V 6 bases and J 6 bases; bases outside gene matches: 11. The CDR3 sequence is 15 residues long. The CDR3 sequence is CASTPSGTASGELFF. The CDR3 region has the DNA TGTGCCAGCACACCCAGCGGGACGGCATCCGGGGAGCTGTTTTTT.

The chain uses TRBV5-1 and TRBJ2-1; a weak D match, TRBD2 (6 bases). Between the trimmed V and J ends, which lost 4 bases and 8 bases, there was a span of 16 bases. CDR3 length: 14 amino acids. Germline V gives CDR1 SGHRS, CDR2 YFSETQ. The CDR3 nucleotides are TGCGCCAGCAGCGGATCGGGAGCCTTAGATGAGCAGTTCTTC. This gives the protein CASSGSGALDEQFF. Together with reference TRBV5-1 and TRBJ2-1, the CDR3 gives the full variable domain: KAGVTQTPRYLIKTRGQQVTLSCSPISGHRSVSWYQQTPGQGLQFLFEYFSETQRNKGNFPGRFSGRQFSNSRSEMNVSTLELGDSALYLCASSGSGALDEQFFGPGTRLTVL.

The chain is built from TRBV10-3 and TRBJ2-1; tentatively, D is TRBD2 (6 bases). Germline V lookup: CDR1 ENHRY, CDR2 SYGVKD. Trimming shortened V by 0 bases and J by 16 bases, and 16 bases separated the two germline ends. There are 13 residues in the CDR3. The chain's CDR3 is CAISESTGVVQFF. CDR3 in DNA: TGTGCCATCAGTGAGTCGACGGGAGTAGTTCAATTCTTC.

This clonotype has a count of ten or more. The chain recombines TRBV20-1 with TRBJ1-1; no reliable D call. This CDR3 is 10 amino acids long. Germline CDR1 DFQATT, CDR2 SNEGSKA (reference sequence). The V end was cut by 6 bases, the J end by 2 bases, with 4 bases between. This chain's CDR3 is CSASNTEAFF. CDR3 in DNA: TGCAGTGCGTCTAACACTGAAGCTTTCTTT.

The chain is built from TRBV4-3 and TRBJ2-3; 7 bases are shared with TRBD2. The CDR3 covers 17 residues. The germline V gene has CDR1 LGHNA and CDR2 YSLEER. V shed 0 bases and J 4 bases; nucleotides not matched to a gene: 10. The CDR3 DNA sequence: TGCGCCAGCAGCCAAGATCTTGCGGGAGTGTTGGCAGATACGCAGTATTTT. Translation: CASSQDLAGVLADTQYF.

In its sample, this clonotype was seen many times. The rearrangement joins TRBV30 to TRBJ2-7, with D possibly TRBD1 on 6 matching bases. The CDR3 sequence is 13 residues long. Germline V lookup: CDR1 GTSNPN, CDR2 SVGIG (reference sequence). With 2 bases removed from V and 2 bases from J, the gap between germline ends came to 10 bases. The CDR3, as DNA: TGTGCCTGGAGTTCAGGGGCCCCCTACGAGCAGTACTTC. This codes for CAWSSGAPYEQYF.

V usage is TRBV4-1 and J usage is TRBJ1-6; the match to TRBD1 covers 7 bases. Losses at the gene ends were 2 bases for V and 7 bases for J; bases not matched to a gene: 5. The CDR3 consists of 15 residues. Germline CDR1 is MGHRA and CDR2 is YSYEKL. In nucleotides, the CDR3 is TGCGCCAGCAGCCAAATCACAGGGGACAATTCACCCCTCCACTTT. Protein sequence: CASSQITGDNSPLHF.

This clonotype was seen repeatedly, ten times or more. V gene TRBV11-2 combines with J gene TRBJ1-4; D remains unclear. The ends were cut back, 5 bases at V and 0 bases at J, with 13 bases in the middle. This CDR3 comprises 16 residues. The germline V gene encodes CDR1 SGHAT and CDR2 FQNNGV. CDR3 sequence (DNA): TGTGCCAGCAGCCCCCAGATACAAACAACTAATGAAAAACTGTTTTTT. It encodes CASSPQIQTTNEKLFF.

This sequence joins TRBV4-1 and TRBJ1-3; D unclear. The CDR3 runs 15 residues. Looked up from germline, CDR1 is MGHRA and CDR2 is YSYEKL. V was cut by 3 bases and J by 0 bases, with 9 bases left in between. The CDR3 DNA follows: TGCGCCAGCAGCCAGGCGACGGTCTCTGGAAACACCATATATTTT. Amino acids: CASSQATVSGNTIYF.

This clonotype turned up a few times. This chain uses TRBV4-1 with TRBJ1-3; the D is unclear. The CDR3 sequence is 16 residues long. The V end lost 0 bases, the J end lost 0 bases, and 9 bases lay between the germline ends. Germline V gene sequence: CDR1 MGHRA, CDR2 YSYEKL. The CDR3 DNA reads as TGCGCCAGCAGCCAAGATCGGGTGAGCTCTGGAAACACCATATATTTT. Protein product: CASSQDRVSSGNTIYF.